This is a list of T cell receptor beta chains from one sample in a study of CD8 T cells in Susac syndrome. TCRdb independently ran MiXCR on the immunoSEQ multiplex PCR reads; one entry per CDR3 protein. Of about 280,000 distinct CDR3 sequences listed, 70% to 90% are singletons. The sequenced sample consisted of CD8+ T cells from PBMCs. The receptors shown here come from a human donor with multiple sclerosis. Each CDR3 is given with its conserved first and last residue. A D gene is named only where the DNA matches it firmly. Clone size appears in some rows only: once, few, many, or a class for an expanded clone.

CAISESPRETQYF,TGTGCCATCAGTGAGTCCCCCCGGGAGACCCAGTACTTC,.,TRBJ2-5,.,TRBV10-3
CASSRGGAGGPYEQYF,TGCGCCAGCAGCCGCGGCGGCGCGGGAGGGCCGTACGAGCAGTACTTC,TRBD2,TRBJ2-7,.,TRBV4-1
CASSQETGGGKLFF,TGCGCCAGCAGCCAAGAGACAGGGGGCGGAAAACTGTTTTTT,TRBD1,TRBJ1-4,.,TRBV4-1
CASSPPRSPGTWVYEQYF,TGTGCCAGCTCACCACCGAGATCCCCCGGGACTTGGGTCTACGAGCAGTACTTC,.,TRBJ2-7,once,TRBV18
CASSLTHSDTQYF,TGTGCCAGCAGCTTGACTCATTCAGATACGCAGTATTTT,.,TRBJ2-3,.,TRBV7-9
CSVEGDVSGNTIYF,TGCAGCGTTGAGGGGGATGTTTCTGGAAACACCATATATTTT,.,TRBJ1-3,.,TRBV29-1
CASSSPLALYEQYF,TGTGCCAGCAGCTCCCCACTGGCCCTCTACGAGCAGTACTTC,.,TRBJ2-7,.,TRBV7-9
CASSLSKGVWDEQFF,TGTGCCAGCAGTTTATCGAAGGGGGTCTGGGATGAGCAGTTCTTC,.,TRBJ2-1,once,TRBV27
CASSESGTSTNEQFF,TGTGCCAGCAGTGAAAGTGGGACTAGCACCAATGAACAGTTCTTC,TRBD2,TRBJ2-1,.,TRBV6-1
CASSHVADRQETQYF,TGTGCCAGCAGCCATGTAGCGGATAGACAAGAGACCCAGTACTTC,.,TRBJ2-5,.,TRBV4-2
CSVDLAGSNEQYF,TGCAGCGTTGATTTGGCAGGGTCGAACGAGCAGTACTTC,.,TRBJ2-7,.,TRBV29-1
CASRTGYGGYTF,TGTGCCAGCAGAACAGGGTATGGAGGCTACACCTTC,.,TRBJ1-2,.,TRBV9
CSVGPLSYNEQFF,TGCAGCGTGGGCCCCCTTTCCTACAATGAGCAGTTCTTC,.,TRBJ2-1,once,TRBV29-1
CASSLFPWQPQHF,TGCGCCAGCAGCTTGTTTCCGTGGCAGCCCCAGCATTTT,.,TRBJ1-5,.,TRBV5-1
CASSLAGGRRAHEQYF,TGTGCCAGCAGCTTGGCCGGGGGGCGCCGAGCGCACGAGCAGTACTTC,.,TRBJ2-7,.,TRBV7-6
CSASGPPDADYEQYF,TGCAGTGCTAGTGGCCCCCCGGATGCTGATTACGAGCAGTACTTC,.,TRBJ2-7,.,TRBV20-1
CASSSFSGRAYEQYF,TGTGCCAGCAGTTCCTTTAGCGGGAGGGCCTACGAGCAGTACTTC,TRBD2,TRBJ2-7,few,TRBV28
CSGGTEAFF,TGCAGTGGGGGGACTGAAGCTTTCTTT,.,TRBJ1-1,.,TRBV20-1
CSASTRVLGNWADTQYF,TGCAGTGCTAGCACCAGGGTTCTGGGAAACTGGGCAGATACGCAGTATTTT,.,TRBJ2-3,.,TRBV20-1
CASSLGLSSTDTQYF,TGTGCCAGCAGCTTAGGGTTATCTAGCACAGATACGCAGTATTTT,.,TRBJ2-3,few,TRBV7-6
CASSSGHPWVYF,TGTGCCAGCAGCTCGGGACATCCTTGGGTGTACTTC,.,TRBJ2-4,.,TRBV7-8
CASSLSELAGFPDTQYF,TGTGCCAGCAGTTTATCGGAACTAGCGGGATTCCCAGATACGCAGTATTTT,TRBD2,TRBJ2-3,.,TRBV27
CASRRLDVGDEKLFF,TGTGCCAGCAGGCGACTAGACGTGGGAGATGAAAAACTGTTTTTT,.,TRBJ1-4,.,TRBV6-5
CASSPRLGYQETQYF,TGTGCCAGTAGTCCTCGGTTAGGGTACCAAGAGACCCAGTACTTC,.,TRBJ2-5,.,TRBV19
CATSGHSPLHF,TGTGCCACCAGCGGTCATTCACCCCTCCACTTT,.,TRBJ1-6,.,TRBV15
CASSGTSGPQETQYF,TGTGCCAGCAGCGGGACTAGCGGGCCACAAGAGACCCAGTACTTC,TRBD2,TRBJ2-5,.,TRBV7-3
CASSGLRGLAGDKGYNEQFF,TGCGCCAGCAGCGGCCTCAGGGGTCTAGCGGGGGACAAAGGGTACAATGAGCAGTTCTTC,TRBD2,TRBJ2-1,.,TRBV5-1